Shown below are 30 T cell receptor beta chains from a single sample sequenced in a study of blood T cell repertoires in COVID-19. The protocol was immunoSEQ multiplex PCR, while the TCRdb copy is restricted to in-frame clones and leaves out a portion. Of under 200,000 clones detected, roughly 90% appear once; the ten largest clones hold nearly 0.55%. Sequencing used peripheral blood. The origin of the receptors is a man in his forties or fifties with acute or convalescent COVID-19.

The V gene is TRBV5-5, the J gene TRBJ2-7; tentatively, D is TRBD1 (6 bases). V dropped 3 bases and J dropped 3 bases, with 10 bases sitting between them. This CDR3 has 13 amino acids. From germline, CDR1 is SGHKS and CDR2 YYEKEE (reference sequence). The CDR3 DNA reads as TGTGCCAGCAGCTCGAACAGGGACTACGAGCAGTACGTC. It translates to CASSSNRDYEQYV.

This chain joins TRBV5-1 and TRBJ2-2; D may be TRBD1 (5 bases). Trimming pared 1 base from V and 3 bases from J, leaving 7 bases between. Germline CDR1 is SGHRS and CDR2 is YFSETQ. This CDR3 has 14 amino acids. CDR3 nucleotides: TGCGCCAGCAGCTTGACAGGTTACACCGGGGAGCTGTTTTTT. Translated: CASSLTGYTGELFF. Full variable domain (outside the CDR3, taken from reference TRBV5-1 and TRBJ2-2): KAGVTQTPRYLIKTRGQQVTLSCSPISGHRSVSWYQQTPGQGLQFLFEYFSETQRNKGNFPGRFSGRQFSNSRSEMNVSTLELGDSALYLCASSLTGYTGELFFGEGSRLTVL.

The gene calls are TRBV19 and TRBJ2-2, with D maybe TRBD1 (6 bases). The germline V gene encodes CDR1 LNHDA and CDR2 SQIVND (reference sequence). Deletions cut 5 bases from V and 1 base from J, with 11 bases between. This CDR3 comprises 15 residues. The CDR3 DNA is TGTGCCAGTAGTCAACCGGGACAGAACACCGGGGAGCTGTTTTTT. This encodes CASSQPGQNTGELFF.

CDR3 sequence (DNA): TGTGCCAGCACCTCCGGGGACAGGGGGAGAGTTGGCTACACCTTC. It is translated as CASTSGDRGRVGYTF. V is TRBV28 and J is TRBJ1-2; 11 bases map to TRBD1. The V gene's germline CDR1 is MDHEN and CDR2 SYDVKM. The length of the CDR3 is 15 residues. The V segment lost 7 bases and the J segment 7 bases; nucleotides outside the gene matches: 11.

The sample holds one count of this clone. The gene calls are TRBV27 and TRBJ1-6; weak D call: TRBD1 (5 bases). V was clipped by 5 bases and J by 7 bases, with 24 bases between them. The CDR3 extends over 18 amino acids. Germline values: CDR1 MNHEY, CDR2 SMNVEV (reference sequence). CDR3 region: CASSPWDPGAVRNSPLHF. As DNA, the CDR3 is TGTGCCAGCAGTCCCTGGGACCCGGGAGCCGTACGCAATTCACCCCTCCACTTT.

The chain combines TRBV9 with TRBJ1-2, with D possibly matching TRBD1 (6 bases). The CDR3 is 17 amino acids. From germline, CDR1 is SGDLS and CDR2 YYNGEE. Trimming left V 4 bases short and J 1 base short, with 20 bases between. This CDR3 is CASSQTLHEGGNYGYTF. The DNA for the CDR3 is TGTGCCAGCAGCCAAACCCTTCATGAAGGGGGTAACTATGGCTACACCTTC.

The V gene is TRBV29-1, the J gene TRBJ2-1, with 11 bases identical to TRBD2. The V gene's germline CDR1 is SQVTM and CDR2 ANQGSEA. Unmatched junction bases numbered 14, after V lost 4 bases and J lost 15 bases. The length of the CDR3 is 14 residues. The CDR3 sequence is CSVAPTTSGGTRFF. The CDR3 DNA reads TGCAGCGTTGCTCCCACCACTAGCGGGGGAACCCGGTTCTTC.

The rearrangement joins TRBV7-2 to TRBJ2-5, with a tentative D call TRBD1 (6 bases). Germline V gene data show CDR1 as SGHTA and CDR2 as FQGNSA. This CDR3 spans 14 amino acids. Trimming took 1 base from V and 5 from J, leaving 11 bases between them. The CDR3 sequence is CASSLGGTPETQYF. The CDR3, as DNA: TGTGCCAGCAGCTTAGGTGGGACACCGGAGACCCAGTACTTC. The variable domain in full, with the rest retrieved from reference TRBV7-2 and TRBJ2-5, is GAGVSQSPSNKVTEKGKDVELRCDPISGHTALYWYRQSLGQGLEFLIYFQGNSAPDKSGLPSDRFSAERTGGSVSTLTIQRTQQEDSAVYLCASSLGGTPETQYFGPGTRLLVL.

This chain connects TRBV2 to TRBJ2-7; TRBD2 agrees at 7 bases. CDR3 length: 17 amino acids. The V gene end was trimmed by 5 bases and the J gene end by 0 bases; junction bases not matched to a gene: 13. Germline CDR1 SNHLY, CDR2 FYNNEI. This CDR3 is CASSRAIPGGTSYEQYV. The CDR3 DNA is TGTGCCAGCAGTCGTGCAATCCCGGGAGGCACCTCCTACGAGCAGTACGTC.

The chain links TRBV5-1 to TRBJ2-7, with 8 bases lining up with TRBD1. V dropped 4 bases and J dropped 2; count of bases not matched to a gene: 8. This CDR3 region has 15 residues. Germline-derived CDR1 and CDR2 are SGHRS and YFSETQ. The CDR3 coding sequence is TGCGCCAGCAGCATTGGGACAGGAATTACCTACGAGCAGTACTTC. Its protein is CASSIGTGITYEQYF.

The J gene is TRBJ2-1, the V gene TRBV28, with D possibly TRBD1 on 6 matching bases. Germline V lookup: CDR1 MDHEN, CDR2 SYDVKM. The CDR3 extends over 14 amino acids. V was pared by 5 bases and J by 3 bases, with 11 bases between. This CDR3 is CASSPGHSYNEQFF. The CDR3 DNA reads TGTGCCAGCAGTCCGGGACACAGCTACAATGAGCAGTTCTTC.

V and J are TRBV7-2 and TRBJ2-7; 11 bases are a match to TRBD2. The germline V gene has CDR1 SGHTA and CDR2 FQGNSA. V lost 3 bases, J lost 6 bases, and 7 bases stayed unmatched. The CDR3 sequence is 15 residues long. The CDR3 protein is CASSFTSGGMSEQYF. DNA of the CDR3: TGTGCCAGCAGCTTCACTAGCGGGGGAATGTCCGAGCAGTACTTC.

The chain links TRBV5-4 to TRBJ2-5, with D possibly TRBD1 on 6 matching bases. This CDR3 has 14 amino acids. Germline lookup yields CDR1 SGHNT and CDR2 YYREEE (reference sequence). Trimming removed 2 bases at V and 1 base at J, with 9 bases between. The CDR3 DNA reads TGTGCCAGCAGCTTAAGGGGGATCCAAGAGACCCAGTACTTC. Translating gives CASSLRGIQETQYF. The variable domain in full, with the rest retrieved from reference TRBV5-4 and TRBJ2-5, is ETGVTQSPTHLIKTRGQQVTLRCSSQSGHNTVSWYQQALGQGPQFIFQYYREEENGRGNFPPRFSGLQFPNYSSELNVNALELDDSALYLCASSLRGIQETQYFGPGTRLLVL.

This chain uses TRBV5-1 with TRBJ2-1, with 7 positions matching TRBD2. V gave up 0 bases and J gave up 3 bases; unmatched junction bases: 6. The CDR3 covers 16 residues. Germline V CDR1 and CDR2: SGHRS, YFSETQ. The CDR3 region is CASSLGGLVGYNEQFF. The CDR3, as DNA: TGCGCCAGCAGCTTGGGCGGACTAGTCGGCTACAATGAGCAGTTCTTC. Full variable domain (outside the CDR3, taken from reference TRBV5-1 and TRBJ2-1): KAGVTQTPRYLIKTRGQQVTLSCSPISGHRSVSWYQQTPGQGLQFLFEYFSETQRNKGNFPGRFSGRQFSNSRSEMNVSTLELGDSALYLCASSLGGLVGYNEQFFGPGTRLTVL.

The sample holds one count of this clone. This CDR3 is also generated by other DNA sequences in the sample. The V call is TRBV2, the J call TRBJ1-6, with a tentative D call TRBD1 (5 bases). The CDR3 runs to 14 residues. Trimming removed 1 base at V and 10 bases at J, with 11 bases between. Germline-derived CDR1 and CDR2 are SNHLY and FYNNEI. In DNA form, the CDR3 reads TGTGCCAGCAGTGAAGGCAGGGTCCACTCACCCCTCCACTTT. Amino acids: CASSEGRVHSPLHF.

V and J are TRBV18 and TRBJ1-2, with D uncertain. V gave up 2 bases and J gave up 7 bases, with 17 bases separating them. Germline values: CDR1 KGHSH, CDR2 LQKENI. The CDR3 runs to 15 residues. The CDR3 protein is CASSPTEDGPGGYTF. The CDR3 DNA follows: TGTGCCAGCTCACCAACGGAGGACGGACCGGGTGGCTACACCTTC.

This clone was recorded a few times. The CDR3: CASSPQGAENEAFF. DNA of the CDR3: TGTGCCAGCTCACCGCAGGGGGCCGAGAATGAAGCTTTCTTT. The chain has TRBV18 and TRBJ1-1, with 8 nucleotides matching TRBD1. J was trimmed by 7 bases and V by 3 bases; bases with no gene match: 7. CDR1 is KGHSH and CDR2 is LQKENI in the germline V gene. The CDR3 runs 14 residues.

This chain uses TRBV5-4 with TRBJ2-7; 8 bases fit TRBD1. The V gene end was trimmed by 2 bases and the J gene end by 3 bases; junction bases not matched to a gene: 4. This CDR3 contains 14 residues. Germline-derived CDR1 and CDR2 are SGHNT and YYREEE (reference sequence). CDR3 residues: CASSLRTGSYEQYF. CDR3 sequence (DNA): TGTGCCAGCAGCTTACGGACAGGGAGCTACGAGCAGTACTTC.

This rearrangement joins TRBV5-8 to TRBJ1-1, with a weak D call TRBD1 (6 bases). Per the germline V gene, CDR1 is SGHTS and CDR2 is YDEGEE. CDR3 length: 14 residues. V was clipped by 2 bases and J by 4 bases, with 12 bases between them. The CDR3 coding sequence is TGTGCCAGCAGCTTCGAACAGGGAAGCACTGAAGCTTTCTTT. It translates to CASSFEQGSTEAFF.

The V call is TRBV2, the J call TRBJ2-5; D remains unclear. Germline V gene lookup returns CDR1 SNHLY and CDR2 FYNNEI. The CDR3 runs to 13 residues. The V and J ends lost 4 bases and 7 bases respectively, with 13 bases between them. CDR3 DNA sequence: TGTGCCAGCAGTGCTCGTGTCCTACGGACCCAGTACTTC. Encoded protein: CASSARVLRTQYF.

This sequence joins TRBV11-2 and TRBJ2-4, with 9 bases fitting TRBD1. V was clipped by 3 bases and J by 8 bases; unmatched bases: 2. There are 13 residues in the CDR3. Germline CDR1 SGHAT, CDR2 FQNNGV. Written as DNA, the CDR3 is TGTGCCAGCAGCTTCGACAGGGGGGACATTCAGTACTTC. Its translation: CASSFDRGDIQYF.

The chain carries TRBV5-1 and TRBJ2-1, with TRBD2 matching 7 bases. Germline V CDR1 and CDR2: SGHRS, YFSETQ. The V gene end was trimmed by 0 bases and the J gene end by 8 bases; junction bases not matched to a gene: 8. The CDR3 covers 15 residues. The CDR3 DNA is TGCGCCAGCAGCTTGGAACTGCTACGGGGGGATGAGCAGTTCTTC. Its translation: CASSLELLRGDEQFF.

J is TRBJ1-2 and V is TRBV19; D remains ambiguous. Germline-derived CDR1 and CDR2 are LNHDA and SQIVND (reference sequence). The CDR3 runs 12 residues. Trimming cost V 3 bases and J 7 bases, with 9 bases left between them. CDR3 amino acids: CASSMAGFGYTF. The CDR3 bases are TGTGCCAGTAGTATGGCGGGGTTTGGCTACACCTTC.

The chain uses TRBV28 and TRBJ2-7; D is possibly TRBD1 (5 bases). Germline-derived CDR1 and CDR2 are MDHEN and SYDVKM. The V and J ends lost 2 bases and 1 base respectively, with 12 bases between them. The length of the CDR3 is 15 residues. The chain's CDR3 is CASSLRGYKSYEQYF. The CDR3, as DNA: TGTGCCAGCAGTTTAAGGGGCTACAAGTCCTACGAGCAGTACTTC.

This clone was counted a few times. For the CDR3, the DNA is TGTGCCAGTAGCGGGACAGGGTTTGTAAAACTGTTTTTT. Protein: CASSGTGFVKLFF. This chain joins TRBV19 and TRBJ1-4; 9 bases match TRBD1. The trim removed 6 bases at V and 10 bases at J, leaving 6 bases unmatched. This CDR3 has 13 amino acids. CDR1 and CDR2 from the germline V gene are LNHDA and SQIVND (reference sequence).

The rearrangement uses TRBV4-3 and TRBJ1-1, with 7 bases lining up with TRBD1. V gave up 0 bases and J gave up 6 bases; unmatched junction bases: 13. This CDR3 has 17 amino acids. CDR1 is LGHNA, CDR2 YSLEER, per germline. CDR3 in DNA: TGCGCCAGCAGCCAAGATCAGATAGTAGGGGGCTTGGCTGAAGCTTTCTTT. Translating gives CASSQDQIVGGLAEAFF.

This chain joins TRBV5-1 and TRBJ2-7, with 12 bases aligning to TRBD2. CDR3 size: 15 residues. The junction had 8 bases not matched to a gene; V was cut back by 3 bases and J by 7 bases. Germline-derived CDR1 and CDR2 are SGHRS and YFSETQ. The CDR3, as DNA: TGCGCCAGCAGCTGGGTGACTAGCGGGAGATGGGAGCAGTACTTC. Amino acids: CASSWVTSGRWEQYF. The variable domain in full, completed from reference TRBV5-1 and TRBJ2-7, reads KAGVTQTPRYLIKTRGQQVTLSCSPISGHRSVSWYQQTPGQGLQFLFEYFSETQRNKGNFPGRFSGRQFSNSRSEMNVSTLELGDSALYLCASSWVTSGRWEQYFGPGTRLTVT.

CDR3 amino acids: CASSPSRGLGTDTQYF. The DNA of the CDR3 is TGTGCCAGCAGCCCCAGTCGAGGACTGGGCACAGATACGCAGTATTTT. The J gene is TRBJ2-3, the V gene TRBV5-4; tentatively, D is TRBD2 (5 bases). This CDR3 is 16 amino acids long. Per germline, CDR1 SGHNT and CDR2 YYREEE (reference sequence). V was trimmed by 4 bases and J by 1 base, leaving 16 bases between them. Based on the CDR3 plus reference TRBV5-4 and TRBJ2-3, the full variable domain is ETGVTQSPTHLIKTRGQQVTLRCSSQSGHNTVSWYQQALGQGPQFIFQYYREEENGRGNFPPRFSGLQFPNYSSELNVNALELDDSALYLCASSPSRGLGTDTQYFGPGTRLTVL.

This clone has a single count. The rearrangement uses TRBV7-8 and TRBJ1-1; 8 bases map to TRBD1. CDR1 and CDR2 (germline): SGHVS, FQNEAQ. V dropped 4 bases and J dropped 2; count of bases not matched to a gene: 6. The length of the CDR3 is 15 residues. The CDR3 loop reads CASSWTGTGNTEAFF. The CDR3 bases are TGTGCCAGCAGCTGGACCGGGACAGGTAACACTGAAGCTTTCTTT.

The rearrangement uses TRBV7-9 and TRBJ1-5, with D perhaps matching TRBD1 (6 bases). The CDR3 runs to 16 residues. CDR1 and CDR2 (germline): SEHNR, FQNEAQ (reference sequence). V lost 5 bases to trimming and J lost 0 bases, with 14 bases between them. CDR3 nucleotide sequence: TGTGCCAGCAGCGGACCAGGGGTAAATAGCAATCAGCCCCAGCATTTT. Residues: CASSGPGVNSNQPQHF.